This TCR beta chain was identified during a study of T-cell memory formation after mild COVID-19. At the level of the study: Largely donor-specific sequence clusters came from two donors. Findings and caveats of the study: Most CD4+ clones that shrank were in CM and EM, while CD8+ ones turned up in EMRA. Among clones peaking at day 37 in the second wave, SARS-CoV-2 specificity remained unconfirmed. Clones contracting over day 15 to 85 were CD4/CD8 balanced, with later expanders leaning CD4+.

Turning to this clonotype: The antigen is undetermined.

CDR1 is MNHEY and CDR2 is SVGAGI in the germline V gene. The CDR3 totals 17 residues. Deletions cut 2 bases from V and 3 bases from J, with 14 bases between. TCRdb independently ran MiXCR on the 5' RACE reads; one entry per CDR3 protein. This table holds over 350,000 distinct CDR3 sequences, approximately 24% found once. This chain links TRBV6-5 with TRBJ1-6; D might be TRBD1 (6 bases). The sample consisted of PBMCs or a T cell subset sorted from them (not recorded which). The receptor was derived from an adult woman who had mild COVID-19 (a few samples of this study predate the infection). Cell type and time point are not known. CDR3 DNA: TGTGCCAGCAGTTACACTGGCAGGGGCAACTATAATTCACCCCTCCACTTT. The encoded protein is CASSYTGRGNYNSPLHF.